One and the same sample provided the 30 T cell receptor beta chains below, sequenced in a study of CD8+CD57+ T cells in acquired aplastic anemia. Genomic DNA provided the template from which TCR beta VDJ and CDR3 profiles were obtained. TCRdb itself ran the reads through MiXCR, one entry per CDR3 protein. The sample has 400,000 to 600,000 distinct CDR3 sequences, around 33% seen once. The patients chosen for sequencing had shown expansion of CD8+CD57+ cells (detected by flow cytometry). The sample comprised sorted CD4+, CD8+, or CD8+CD57+ T cells (not recorded which) from PBMCs. These receptors originate from a human donor with aplastic anemia.

The rearrangement uses TRBV4-1 and TRBJ2-7, with TRBD1 as a possible D gene (6 bases). Germline CDR1 reads MGHRA; CDR2 reads YSYEKL. This CDR3 spans 12 amino acids. With 5 bases removed from V and 6 bases from J, the gap between germline ends came to 11 bases. The CDR3 region is CASSADSREQYF. DNA for the CDR3: TGCGCCAGCAGCGCGGACAGTCGCGAGCAGTACTTC.

Points on this clonotype: A read error is possible here, since a much larger clone lies one base away. The genes are TRBV2 and TRBJ1-5; D might be TRBD1 (6 bases). This CDR3 has 14 amino acids. Between the trimmed V and J ends, which lost 6 bases and 4 bases, there was a span of 13 bases. Germline-derived CDR1 and CDR2 are SNHLY and FYNNEI. The DNA for the CDR3 is TGTGCCAGCAGCGTAGCGGACAGAAATCAGCCCCAGCATTTT. Protein sequence: CASSVADRNQPQHF.

This clonotype was observed a few times. V is TRBV4-2 and J is TRBJ2-6; 7 bases match TRBD1. Per germline, CDR1 LGHNA and CDR2 YNFKEQ. The CDR3 is 18 amino acids. J lost 0 bases, V lost 5 bases, and 10 bases had no gene match. The chain's CDR3 is CASSVPRTGISGANVLTF. CDR3 coding DNA: TGTGCCAGCAGCGTCCCGAGGACAGGAATCTCTGGGGCCAACGTCCTGACTTTC.

This chain connects TRBV2 to TRBJ1-5; D is undetermined. Trimming took 2 bases from V and 11 from J, leaving 16 bases between them. Germline-derived CDR1 and CDR2 are SNHLY and FYNNEI. The CDR3 is 14 residues long. In DNA form, the CDR3 reads TGTGCCAGCAGTGAAAGGCGATACCAAGAGACCCAGCATTTT. This translates into CASSERRYQETQHF.

The rearrangement links TRBV25-1 to TRBJ2-7, with unresolved D. This CDR3 region has 14 residues. Trimming took 8 bases from V and 6 from J, leaving 20 bases between them. Germline values: CDR1 MGHDK, CDR2 SYGVNS. This CDR3 is CASQTPSGLREQYF. The CDR3 nucleotides read TGTGCCAGCCAGACCCCCAGTGGGCTCCGCGAGCAGTACTTC.

This clonotype was observed a handful of times. The chain is built from TRBV20-1 and TRBJ2-1, with a weak D call TRBD2 (6 bases). Germline V gene sequence: CDR1 DFQATT, CDR2 SNEGSKA (reference sequence). The V gene lost 6 bases and the J gene lost 4 bases, with 19 bases spanning the gap. The CDR3 totals 15 residues. This CDR3 reads CSATSPANRYNEQFF. The CDR3 nucleotides are TGCAGTGCAACTAGCCCCGCCAACCGATACAATGAGCAGTTCTTC.

The gene calls are TRBV29-1 and TRBJ1-2; 9 bases are shared with TRBD1. The ends lost 2 bases at V and 4 bases at J; junction bases unmatched: 2. The CDR3 contains 13 residues. Germline CDR1 and CDR2: SQVTM and ANQGSEA. The CDR3: CSVERGQGYGYTF. CDR3 sequence (DNA): TGCAGCGTTGAAAGGGGACAGGGCTATGGCTACACCTTC.

This clonotype has just a few counts. The chain couples TRBV20-1 to TRBJ1-1, with D hard to call. The CDR3 extends over 13 amino acids. CDR1 is DFQATT, CDR2 SNEGSKA, per germline (reference sequence). Trimming removed 1 base at V and 2 bases at J, with 8 bases between. Here the CDR3 DNA reads TGCAGTGCTAGAGGGCCGGCAAACACTGAAGCTTTCTTT. This codes for CSARGPANTEAFF.

This clonotype appeared many times. The V and J genes are TRBV19 and TRBJ2-3; unclear D gene. The CDR3 totals 12 residues. V was cut by 6 bases and J by 6 bases, with 10 bases left in between. Germline CDR1 reads LNHDA; CDR2 reads SQIVND (reference sequence). CDR3 in amino acids: CASRPNRDTQYF. DNA of the CDR3: TGTGCCAGTAGGCCCAACCGGGATACGCAGTATTTT.

The V and J genes are TRBV6-1 and TRBJ2-1, with 12 bases fitting TRBD2. Germline assignment: CDR1 MNHNS and CDR2 SASEGT. This CDR3 comprises 15 residues. Trimming at V came to 4 bases and at J to 9 bases, leaving 7 bases not matched to a gene. The CDR3 loop reads CASSASGGAISEQFF. CDR3 coding DNA: TGTGCCAGCAGTGCTAGCGGGGGGGCAATAAGTGAGCAGTTCTTC.

The sample holds a few counts of this clonotype. Given a much more abundant clone one base away, this may be a read error. The chain joins TRBV10-3 to TRBJ1-3; D not certain. The CDR3 consists of 12 residues. Germline V lookup: CDR1 ENHRY, CDR2 SYGVKD. The CDR3 protein is CAVSESGNTIYF. The CDR3 DNA sequence: TGTGCCGTCAGTGAGTCTGGAAACACCATATATTTT.

This clonotype is a singleton in its sample. V gene TRBV6-1 combines with J gene TRBJ2-7, with D tentatively TRBD2 (6 bases). The V end was cut by 5 bases, the J end by 2 bases, with 13 bases between. The CDR3 is 14 residues long. Germline V gene data show CDR1 as MNHNS and CDR2 as SASEGT. CDR3 loop: CASSPRGWPYEQYF. The DNA of the CDR3 is TGTGCCAGCAGTCCGCGGGGCTGGCCCTACGAGCAGTACTTC.

This clonotype was seen at least ten times. This chain uses TRBV2 with TRBJ2-7; D not resolved. CDR1 and CDR2 (germline): SNHLY, FYNNEI. This CDR3 is built from 11 residues. V was trimmed by 6 bases and J by 4 bases, leaving 7 bases between them. The CDR3 reads CASRPEYEQYF. The CDR3 DNA follows: TGTGCCAGCAGGCCTGAATACGAGCAGTACTTC.

V usage is TRBV9 and J usage is TRBJ1-1; TRBD1 matches 9 bases. The trim removed 2 bases at V and 2 bases at J, leaving 4 bases unmatched. This CDR3 contains 15 residues. Germline CDR1 SGDLS, CDR2 YYNGEE. The CDR3 sequence is CASSVVQGANTEAFF. CDR3 nucleotides: TGTGCCAGCAGCGTTGTACAGGGGGCTAACACTGAAGCTTTCTTT.

The J gene is TRBJ2-7, the V gene TRBV6-1; no clear D gene. The V end lost 2 bases, the J end lost 2 bases, and 10 bases lay between the germline ends. Germline V CDR1 and CDR2: MNHNS, SASEGT. The CDR3 is made up of 14 amino acids. Written as DNA, the CDR3 is TGTGCCAGCAGTGAAAGGGTCGGAACCTACGAGCAGTACTTC. This sequence encodes CASSERVGTYEQYF.

V and J are TRBV18 and TRBJ2-3; 8 bases align to TRBD2. V was pared by 1 base and J by 2 bases, with 8 bases of the junction left unmatched. The CDR3 loop spans 17 amino acids. Germline CDR1 is KGHSH and CDR2 is LQKENI. DNA of the CDR3: TGTGCCAGCTCACCACTGGTGGGACTAGAAAACACAGATACGCAGTATTTT. This sequence encodes CASSPLVGLENTDTQYF. The full variable domain, completed using reference TRBV18 and TRBJ2-3, is NAGVMQNPRHLVRRRGQEARLRCSPMKGHSHVYWYRQLPEEGLKFMVYLQKENIIDESGMPKERFSAEFPKEGPSILRIQQVVRGDSAAYFCASSPLVGLENTDTQYFGPGTRLTVL.

This clonotype has a count of ten or more. J is TRBJ1-5 and V is TRBV9; 7 positions agree with TRBD1. CDR3 size: 15 residues. V dropped 2 bases and J dropped 3; count of bases not matched to a gene: 5. Germline CDR1 reads SGDLS; CDR2 reads YYNGEE. The CDR3 DNA follows: TGTGCCAGCAGCGTCTCCGGGACAGACAATCAGCCCCAGCATTTT. As protein: CASSVSGTDNQPQHF.

Note on this clonotype: Given a much more abundant clone one base away, this may be a read error. This CDR3 reads CASSLSTGAEETQYF. The CDR3 DNA follows: TGTGCCAGCAGCTTGAGTACGGGGGCGGAAGAGACCCAGTACTTC. This chain joins TRBV7-2 and TRBJ2-5, with D perhaps given as TRBD1 or TRBD2 (6 bases each). The CDR3 covers 15 residues. Trimming stripped 3 bases from V and 3 bases from J, with 14 bases between. The germline V gene encodes CDR1 SGHTA and CDR2 FQGNSA.

This clonotype was seen once. This chain uses TRBV29-1 with TRBJ2-5, with D perhaps matching TRBD1 or TRBD2 (5 bases each). V was cut by 1 base and J by 7 bases, with 22 bases left in between. The CDR3 sequence is 16 residues long. In germline, CDR1 is SQVTM, CDR2 ANQGSEA. In DNA, the CDR3 is TGCAGCGTTGAAGTAGCTAGCAGGTGGGACGCCGGGACCCAGTACTTC. Translation gives CSVEVASRWDAGTQYF.

The DNA for the CDR3 is TGTGCCAGCAGTCGACTAGCGGCTCGGCGGGAGACCCAGTACTTC. Protein product: CASSRLAARRETQYF. The chain carries TRBV2 and TRBJ2-5; TRBD2 matches 9 bases. Trimming removed 5 bases from V and 5 bases from J; junction bases left unmatched: 9. The CDR3 covers 15 residues. Per the germline V gene, CDR1 is SNHLY and CDR2 is FYNNEI.

At least ten counts were recorded for this clonotype. V is TRBV2 and J is TRBJ1-2; D is unresolved. The V and J ends lost 4 bases and 4 bases respectively, with 7 bases between them. From germline, CDR1 is SNHLY and CDR2 FYNNEI. The CDR3 loop spans 12 amino acids. The CDR3 loop is CASSGLLYGYTF. CDR3 sequence (DNA): TGTGCCAGCAGTGGTCTGCTCTATGGCTACACCTTC.

This clonotype was counted only a few times. The gene calls are TRBV19 and TRBJ2-5, with 15 positions matching TRBD2. CDR3 size: 17 residues. Germline V gene sequence: CDR1 LNHDA, CDR2 SQIVND (reference sequence). With 6 bases clipped from V and 1 base from J, the junction kept 6 bases outside the gene matches. The CDR3, as DNA: TGTGCCAGTAGCCCAAGGACTAGCGGGGGGGCCCAAGAGACCCAGTACTTC. Translation: CASSPRTSGGAQETQYF.

This chain connects TRBV10-3 to TRBJ1-5; no firm D call. Trimming removed 0 bases at V and 5 bases at J, with 23 bases between. Germline loops: CDR1 ENHRY, CDR2 SYGVKD. This CDR3 is built from 19 residues. The CDR3: CAISESDPVVGLFHQPQHF. CDR3 nucleotides: TGTGCCATCAGTGAGTCTGACCCCGTCGTAGGGCTGTTCCATCAGCCCCAGCATTTT.

This clonotype appeared many times. This chain links TRBV7-9 with TRBJ1-2, with D perhaps TRBD1 (6 bases). The CDR3 sequence is 14 residues long. V was pared by 3 bases and J by 1 base, with 9 bases between. Germline V gene sequence: CDR1 SEHNR, CDR2 FQNEAQ (reference sequence). The CDR3 nucleotides read TGTGCCAGCAGCTTGGAGGGGGGTAACTATGGCTACACCTTC. Amino acids: CASSLEGGNYGYTF.

This clonotype was observed a few times. V and J are TRBV18 and TRBJ1-6, with D perhaps TRBD1 (5 bases). Germline V gene sequence: CDR1 KGHSH, CDR2 LQKENI. This CDR3 is built from 14 residues. V was cut by 2 bases and J by 10 bases, with 12 bases left in between. The CDR3 reads CASSPKEGNSPLHF. The CDR3 region has the DNA TGTGCCAGCTCACCAAAAGAGGGGAACTCACCCCTCCACTTT.

The chain links TRBV12-3 or TRBV12-4 to TRBJ2-7, with D possibly TRBD1 on 6 matching bases. The CDR3 totals 14 residues. Trimming shortened V by 7 bases and J by 2 bases, and 15 bases separated the two germline ends. The CDR3 here is CASNTIGGPYEQYF. For the CDR3, the DNA is TGTGCCAGCAACACTATAGGGGGTCCCTACGAGCAGTACTTC.

The chain couples TRBV5-1 to TRBJ2-5, with D perhaps matching TRBD1 (5 bases). Germline-derived CDR1 and CDR2 are SGHRS and YFSETQ. The CDR3 is 16 residues long. Between the trimmed V and J ends, which lost 2 bases and 5 bases, there was a span of 19 bases. The CDR3 DNA follows: TGCGCCAGCAGCTTAAGCCTAGGGGCCGCGGTGGAGACCCAGTACTTC. This encodes CASSLSLGAAVETQYF.

This clonotype was counted between two and nine times. The chain employs TRBV7-3 and TRBJ1-2; 9 bases align to TRBD1. The V gene's germline CDR1 is SGHTA and CDR2 FQGTGA. This CDR3 contains 12 residues. Trimming at V came to 9 bases and at J to 8 bases, leaving 7 bases not matched to a gene. The CDR3 protein is CASSRDREGYTF. In nucleotides, the CDR3 is TGTGCCAGTAGCAGGGACAGGGAAGGCTACACCTTC.

The chain couples TRBV2 to TRBJ2-7; a possible D gene is TRBD1 (5 bases). CDR3 size: 12 residues. CDR1 is SNHLY, CDR2 FYNNEI, per germline. Trimming took off 8 bases at V and 2 bases at J, with 10 bases between the two ends. Here the CDR3 DNA reads TGTGCCAGCTCACAGGAAGCCTACGAGCAGTACTTC. Translating it yields CASSQEAYEQYF.

At least ten counts were recorded for this clonotype. The chain uses TRBV15 and TRBJ1-5; 7 bases are shared with TRBD1. Germline CDR1 LNHNV, CDR2 YYDKDF (reference sequence). The ends lost 0 bases at V and 0 bases at J; junction bases unmatched: 5. The length of the CDR3 is 17 residues. CDR3 loop: CATSREAGTVSNQPQHF. Here the CDR3 DNA reads TGTGCCACCAGCAGAGAAGCCGGGACAGTTAGCAATCAGCCCCAGCATTTT.